The 5 T cell receptor beta chains reported below all come from one sample, sequenced in a study of T cells in Graves' hyperthyroidism and ophthalmopathy. From RNA transcripts, TCR beta CDR3 regions were amplified. TCR CDR3 regions were first amplified by RT-PCR with HTBI primers. TCRdb reanalysed the multiplex PCR reads using MiXCR and keeps one entry per CDR3 protein. The table shows 550,000 to 600,000 distinct CDR3 sequences, with around 14% occurring only once. Sequenced sample: blood. The receptors originated from a young woman with Graves' ophthalmopathy.

The J gene is TRBJ1-1, the V gene TRBV9; perhaps TRBD1 as D (5 bases). CDR1 and CDR2 (germline): SGDLS, YYNGEE. This CDR3 region has 21 residues. The ends were cut back, 0 bases at V and 0 bases at J, with 27 bases in the middle. This CDR3 is CASSVVGLGQGIYNMNTEAFF. The CDR3, as DNA: TGTGCCAGCAGCGTAGTCGGATTGGGGCAAGGCATCTATAACATGAACACTGAAGCTTTCTTT.

This clonotype was counted ten times or more. The chain combines TRBV7-9 with TRBJ2-7; D unresolved. The CDR3 covers 11 residues. Germline loops: CDR1 SEHNR, CDR2 FQNEAQ (reference sequence). Trimming shortened V by 3 bases and J by 4 bases, and 4 bases separated the two germline ends. CDR3 DNA: TGTGCCAGCAGCTTGAAGTACGAGCAGTACTTC. It specifies CASSLKYEQYF.

This clonotype occurred many times. This rearrangement joins TRBV4-1 to TRBJ1-2; D is undetermined. CDR1 is MGHRA, CDR2 YSYEKL, per germline. The CDR3 runs 14 residues. V was cut by 1 base and J by 4 bases, with 10 bases left in between. For the CDR3, the DNA is TGCGCCAGCAGCCAAGTCGGCGGTAGCTATGGCTACACCTTC. Its translation: CASSQVGGSYGYTF.

Here the CDR3 reads CASSQEMGAGYTF. In DNA, the CDR3 is TGTGCCAGCAGCCAAGAAATGGGGGCTGGCTACACCTTC. The rearrangement links TRBV14 to TRBJ1-2, with D maybe TRBD1 (6 bases). This CDR3 is 13 amino acids long. The germline V gene has CDR1 SGHDN and CDR2 FVKESK. The V gene lost 0 bases and the J gene lost 7 bases, with 9 bases spanning the gap.

This clonotype was counted many times. This chain joins TRBV28 and TRBJ2-7; TRBD1 is a possible D gene (5 bases). Germline CDR1 MDHEN, CDR2 SYDVKM. Trimming stripped 2 bases from V and 2 bases from J, with 10 bases between. This CDR3 region has 14 residues. This CDR3 is CASSLPDSTYEQYF. The CDR3 bases are TGTGCCAGCAGTTTACCCGACAGTACCTACGAGCAGTACTTC.